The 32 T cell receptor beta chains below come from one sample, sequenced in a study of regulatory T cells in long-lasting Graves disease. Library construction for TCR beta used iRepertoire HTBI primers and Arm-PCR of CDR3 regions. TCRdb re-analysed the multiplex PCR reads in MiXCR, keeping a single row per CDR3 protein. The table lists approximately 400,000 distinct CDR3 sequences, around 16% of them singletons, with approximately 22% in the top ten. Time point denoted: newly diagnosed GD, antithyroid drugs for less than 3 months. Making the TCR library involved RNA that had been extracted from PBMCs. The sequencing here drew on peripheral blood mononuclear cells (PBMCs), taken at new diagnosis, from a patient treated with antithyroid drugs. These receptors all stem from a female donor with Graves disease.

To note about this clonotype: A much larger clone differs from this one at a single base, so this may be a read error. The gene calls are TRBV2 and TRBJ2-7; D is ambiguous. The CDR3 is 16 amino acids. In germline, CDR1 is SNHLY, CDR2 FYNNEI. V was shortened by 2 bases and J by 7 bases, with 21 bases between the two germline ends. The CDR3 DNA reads TGTGCCAGCAGTGAACATGAGTGGGCCCGCTACAATGAGCAGTACTTC. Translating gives CASSEHEWARYNEQYF.

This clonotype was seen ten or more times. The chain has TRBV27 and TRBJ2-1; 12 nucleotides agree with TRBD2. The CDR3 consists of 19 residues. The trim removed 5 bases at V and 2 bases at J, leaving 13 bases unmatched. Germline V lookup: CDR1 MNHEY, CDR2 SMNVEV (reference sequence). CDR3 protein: CASSSRIGASGRAYNEQFF. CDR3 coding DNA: TGTGCCAGCAGTAGCAGAATAGGGGCTAGCGGGAGGGCCTACAATGAGCAGTTCTTC.

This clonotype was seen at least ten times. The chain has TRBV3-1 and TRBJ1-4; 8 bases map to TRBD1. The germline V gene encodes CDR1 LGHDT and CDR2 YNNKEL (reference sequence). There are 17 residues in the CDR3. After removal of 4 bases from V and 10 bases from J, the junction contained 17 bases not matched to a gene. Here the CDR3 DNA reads TGTGCCAGCAGCCTACTTTTCTTGACAGGGGCCACCGCAAAACTGTTTTTT. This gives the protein CASSLLFLTGATAKLFF.

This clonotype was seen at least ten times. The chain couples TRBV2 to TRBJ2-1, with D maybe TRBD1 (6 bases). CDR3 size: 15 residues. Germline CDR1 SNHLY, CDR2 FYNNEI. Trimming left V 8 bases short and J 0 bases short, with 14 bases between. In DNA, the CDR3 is TGTGCCAGCGAGGGGGAAGGGGGCTCCTACAATGAGCAGTTCTTC. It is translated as CASEGEGGSYNEQFF.

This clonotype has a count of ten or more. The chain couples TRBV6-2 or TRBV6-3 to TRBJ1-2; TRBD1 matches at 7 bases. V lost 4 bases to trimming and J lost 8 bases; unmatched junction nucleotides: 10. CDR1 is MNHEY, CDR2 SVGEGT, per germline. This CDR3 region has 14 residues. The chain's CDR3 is CASSLSPHRGGYTF. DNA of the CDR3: TGTGCCAGCAGTTTGTCTCCTCACAGGGGAGGCTACACCTTC.

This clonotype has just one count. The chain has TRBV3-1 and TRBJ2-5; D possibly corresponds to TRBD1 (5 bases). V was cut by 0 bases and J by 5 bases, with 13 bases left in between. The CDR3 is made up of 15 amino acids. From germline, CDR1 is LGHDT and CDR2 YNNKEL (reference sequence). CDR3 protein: CASSQDGRVSETQYF. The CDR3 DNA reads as TGTGCCAGCAGCCAAGATGGCAGGGTCTCCGAGACCCAGTACTTC.

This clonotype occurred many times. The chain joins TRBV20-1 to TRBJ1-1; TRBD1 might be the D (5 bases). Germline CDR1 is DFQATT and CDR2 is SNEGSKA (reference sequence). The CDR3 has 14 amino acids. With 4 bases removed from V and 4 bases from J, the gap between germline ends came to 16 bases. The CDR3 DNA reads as TGCAGTGCTAAACCCGGCCCAGGGCCCACTGAAGCTTTCTTT. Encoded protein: CSAKPGPGPTEAFF.

The CDR3 nucleotides read TGTGCCAGTAAACAGGGACAGGATCCTACCTGGAGGCAGTATTTT. It encodes CASKQGQDPTWRQYF. The chain recombines TRBV19 with TRBJ2-3; the match to TRBD1 covers 8 bases. Germline CDR1 is LNHDA and CDR2 is SQIVND (reference sequence). There are 15 residues in the CDR3. J was trimmed by 11 bases and V by 7 bases; bases with no gene match: 17.

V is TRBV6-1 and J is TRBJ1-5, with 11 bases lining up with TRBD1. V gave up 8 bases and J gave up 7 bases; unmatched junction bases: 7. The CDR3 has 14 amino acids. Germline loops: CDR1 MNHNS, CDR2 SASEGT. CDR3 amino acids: CASGRTGGEQPQHF. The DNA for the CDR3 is TGTGCCAGCGGCCGGACAGGGGGCGAACAGCCCCAGCATTTT.

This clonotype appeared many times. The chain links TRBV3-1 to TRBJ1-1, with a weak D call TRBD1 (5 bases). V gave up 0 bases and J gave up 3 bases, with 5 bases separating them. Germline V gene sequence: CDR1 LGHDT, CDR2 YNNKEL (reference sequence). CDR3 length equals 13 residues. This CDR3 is CASSQDRDTEAFF. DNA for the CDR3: TGTGCCAGCAGCCAAGACAGGGACACTGAAGCTTTCTTT.

In DNA form, the CDR3 reads TGTGCCAGCAGCTTGGCTATCTCAGGGCCCCAGCATTTT. The encoded protein is CASSLAISGPQHF. This rearrangement joins TRBV5-6 to TRBJ1-5; D not resolved. V was clipped by 0 bases and J by 9 bases, with 10 bases between them. Germline V gene sequence: CDR1 SGHDT, CDR2 YYEEEE. The CDR3 consists of 13 residues.

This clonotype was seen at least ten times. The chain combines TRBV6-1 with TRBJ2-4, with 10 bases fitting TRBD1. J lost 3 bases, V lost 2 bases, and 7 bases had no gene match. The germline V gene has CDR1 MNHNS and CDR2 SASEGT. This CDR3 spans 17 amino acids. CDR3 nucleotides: TGTGCCAGCAGTGAATCCCCGGGACAGGGGCTCAAAAACATTCAGTACTTC. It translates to CASSESPGQGLKNIQYF.

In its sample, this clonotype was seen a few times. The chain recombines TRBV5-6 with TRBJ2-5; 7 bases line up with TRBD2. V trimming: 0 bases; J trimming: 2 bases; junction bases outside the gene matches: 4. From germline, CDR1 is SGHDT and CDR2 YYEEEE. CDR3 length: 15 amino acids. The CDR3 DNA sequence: TGTGCCAGCAGCTTGGAGGCGGGAGTGCAAGAGACCCAGTACTTC. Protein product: CASSLEAGVQETQYF.

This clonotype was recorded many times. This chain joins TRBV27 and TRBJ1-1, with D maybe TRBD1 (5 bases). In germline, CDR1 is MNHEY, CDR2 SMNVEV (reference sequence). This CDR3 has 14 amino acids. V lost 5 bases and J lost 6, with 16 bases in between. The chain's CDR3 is CASSPLGLISEAFF. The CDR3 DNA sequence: TGTGCCAGCAGTCCCTTGGGGCTGATATCTGAAGCTTTCTTT.

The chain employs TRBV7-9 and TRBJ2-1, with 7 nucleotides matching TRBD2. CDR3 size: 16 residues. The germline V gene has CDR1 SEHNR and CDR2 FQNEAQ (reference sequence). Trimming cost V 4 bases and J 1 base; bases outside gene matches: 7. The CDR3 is CASSWRGGSSYNEQFF. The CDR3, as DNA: TGTGCCAGCAGCTGGAGGGGCGGGAGTTCCTACAATGAGCAGTTCTTC. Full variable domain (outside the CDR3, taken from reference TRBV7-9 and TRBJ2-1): DTGVSQNPRHKITKRGQNVTFRCDPISEHNRLYWYRQTLGQGPEFLTYFQNEAQLEKSRLLSDRFSAERPKGSFSTLEIQRTEQGDSAMYLCASSWRGGSSYNEQFFGPGTRLTVL.

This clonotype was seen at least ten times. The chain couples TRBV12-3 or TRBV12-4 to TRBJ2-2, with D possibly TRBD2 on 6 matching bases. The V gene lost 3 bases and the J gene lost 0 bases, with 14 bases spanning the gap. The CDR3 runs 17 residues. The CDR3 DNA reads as TGTGCCAGCAGTTTGCTACCGGGGGAGGCGAACACCGGGGAGCTGTTTTTT. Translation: CASSLLPGEANTGELFF.

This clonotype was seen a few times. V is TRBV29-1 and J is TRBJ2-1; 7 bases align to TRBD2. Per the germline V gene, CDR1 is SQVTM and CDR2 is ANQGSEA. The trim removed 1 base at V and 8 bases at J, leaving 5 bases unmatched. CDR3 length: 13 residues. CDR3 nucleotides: TGCAGCGTTGAAGCGTGGGGGGGATATGAGCAGTTCTTC. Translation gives CSVEAWGGYEQFF.

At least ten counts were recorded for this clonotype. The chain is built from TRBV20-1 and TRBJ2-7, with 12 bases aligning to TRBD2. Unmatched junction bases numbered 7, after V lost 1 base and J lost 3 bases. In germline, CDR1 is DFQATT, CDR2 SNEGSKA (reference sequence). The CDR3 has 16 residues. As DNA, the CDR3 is TGCAGTGCTAGAGTCAGGCTAGCGGGAGGGTACTACGAGCAGTACTTC. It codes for CSARVRLAGGYYEQYF.

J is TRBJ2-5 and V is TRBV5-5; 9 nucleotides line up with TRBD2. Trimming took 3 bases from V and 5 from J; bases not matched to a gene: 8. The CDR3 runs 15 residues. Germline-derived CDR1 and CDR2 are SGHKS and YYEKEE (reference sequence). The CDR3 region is CASSSLAGDLETQYF. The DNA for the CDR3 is TGTGCCAGCAGCTCGTTAGCGGGAGACTTGGAGACCCAGTACTTC.

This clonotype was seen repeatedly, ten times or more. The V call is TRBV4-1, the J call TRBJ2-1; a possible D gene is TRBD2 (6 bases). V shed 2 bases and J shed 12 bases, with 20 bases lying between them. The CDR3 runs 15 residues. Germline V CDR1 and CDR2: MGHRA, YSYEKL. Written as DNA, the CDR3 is TGCGCCAGCAGCCAAAGATCGGAGGGTTCGAGAGGGCAGTTCTTC. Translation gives CASSQRSEGSRGQFF.

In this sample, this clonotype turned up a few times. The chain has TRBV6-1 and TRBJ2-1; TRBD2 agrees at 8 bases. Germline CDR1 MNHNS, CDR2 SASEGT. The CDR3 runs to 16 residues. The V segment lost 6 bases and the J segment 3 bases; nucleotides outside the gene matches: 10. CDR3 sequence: CASRPAGLVVYNEQFF. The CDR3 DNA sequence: TGTGCCAGCAGGCCCGCGGGACTAGTAGTCTACAATGAGCAGTTCTTC.

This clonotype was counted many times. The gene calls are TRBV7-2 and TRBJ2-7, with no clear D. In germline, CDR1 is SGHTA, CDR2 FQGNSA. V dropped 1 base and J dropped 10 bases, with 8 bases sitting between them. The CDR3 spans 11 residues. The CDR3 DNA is TGTGCCAGCAGCTTAGGAGGACCTCAGTACTTC. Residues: CASSLGGPQYF.

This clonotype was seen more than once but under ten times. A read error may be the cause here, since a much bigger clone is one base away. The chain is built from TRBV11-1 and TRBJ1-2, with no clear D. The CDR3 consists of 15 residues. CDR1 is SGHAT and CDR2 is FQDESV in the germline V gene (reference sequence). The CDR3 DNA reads TGTGCCAGCAGCTTAAGACGAGGAGGGCATAATGGCCACACCTTC. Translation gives CASSLRRGGHNGHTF.

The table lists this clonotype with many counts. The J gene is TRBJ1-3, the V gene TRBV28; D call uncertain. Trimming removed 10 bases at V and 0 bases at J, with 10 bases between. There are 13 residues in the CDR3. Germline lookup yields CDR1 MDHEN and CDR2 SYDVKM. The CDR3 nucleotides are TGTGCCACCTCACCGATCTCTGGAAACACCATATATTTT. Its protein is CATSPISGNTIYF.

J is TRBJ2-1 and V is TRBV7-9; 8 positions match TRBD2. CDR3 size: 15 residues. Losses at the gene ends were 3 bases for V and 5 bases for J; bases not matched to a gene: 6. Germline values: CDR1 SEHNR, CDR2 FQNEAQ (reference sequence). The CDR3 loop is CASSLRGVNHNEQFF. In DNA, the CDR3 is TGTGCCAGCAGCTTGCGGGGGGTTAATCACAATGAGCAGTTCTTC.

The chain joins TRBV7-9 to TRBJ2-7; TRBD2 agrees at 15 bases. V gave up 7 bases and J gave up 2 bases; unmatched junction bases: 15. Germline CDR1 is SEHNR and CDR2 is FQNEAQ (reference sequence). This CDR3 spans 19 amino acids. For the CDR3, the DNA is TGTGCCAGCAAAGGAGGAGGACTAGCGGGAGGGAGGGATACCTACGAGCAGTACTTC. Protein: CASKGGGLAGGRDTYEQYF.

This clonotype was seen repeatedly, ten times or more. As DNA, the CDR3 is TGTGCCAGCAGCACTAACAGGGAGGAAAATCAGCCCCAGCATTTT. Translation gives CASSTNREENQPQHF. The gene calls are TRBV3-1 and TRBJ1-5, with a possible D match to TRBD1 (6 bases). V was shortened by 5 bases and J by 4 bases, with 15 bases between the two germline ends. This CDR3 is built from 15 residues. The germline V gene encodes CDR1 LGHDT and CDR2 YNNKEL (reference sequence).

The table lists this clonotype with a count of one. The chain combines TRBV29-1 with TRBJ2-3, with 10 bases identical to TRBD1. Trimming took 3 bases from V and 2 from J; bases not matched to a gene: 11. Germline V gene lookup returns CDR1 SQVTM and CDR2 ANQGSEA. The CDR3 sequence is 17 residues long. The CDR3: CSVDSVPGQGPTDTQYF. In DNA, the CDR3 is TGCAGCGTTGATAGCGTGCCGGGACAGGGGCCCACAGATACGCAGTATTTT.

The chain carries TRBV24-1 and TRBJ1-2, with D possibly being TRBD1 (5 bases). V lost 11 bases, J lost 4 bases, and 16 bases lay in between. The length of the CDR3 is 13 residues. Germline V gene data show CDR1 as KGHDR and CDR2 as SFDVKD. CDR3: CAIREGIFYGYTF. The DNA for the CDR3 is TGTGCCATCCGGGAGGGGATATTCTATGGCTACACCTTC.

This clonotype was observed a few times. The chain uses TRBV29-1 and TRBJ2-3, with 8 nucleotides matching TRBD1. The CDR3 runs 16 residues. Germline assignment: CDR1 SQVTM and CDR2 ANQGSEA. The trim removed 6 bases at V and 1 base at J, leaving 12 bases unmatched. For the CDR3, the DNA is TGCAGCGTGACAGGGCAGGGGGCATACGGCACAGATACGCAGTATTTT. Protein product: CSVTGQGAYGTDTQYF.

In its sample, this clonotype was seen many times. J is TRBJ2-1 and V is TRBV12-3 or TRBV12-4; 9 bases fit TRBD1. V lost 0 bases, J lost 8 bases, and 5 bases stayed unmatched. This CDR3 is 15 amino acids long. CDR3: CASSLALGTGYEQFF. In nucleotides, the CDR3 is TGTGCCAGCAGTTTAGCGCTGGGGACAGGGTATGAGCAGTTCTTC.

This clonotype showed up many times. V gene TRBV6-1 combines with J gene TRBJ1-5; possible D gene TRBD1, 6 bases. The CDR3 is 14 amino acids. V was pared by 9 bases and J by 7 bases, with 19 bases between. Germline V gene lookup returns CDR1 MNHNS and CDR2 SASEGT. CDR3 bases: TGTGCCAGTAACCCGGGCCTTGGGGGCCAGCCCCAGCATTTT. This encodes CASNPGLGGQPQHF.